This T cell receptor (beta chain) originates from a study of shared clonotypes between healthy human individuals. General observations from the study: Shared across a few donors were roughly 5.3% of the naive CD4 clonotypes. On the whole, naive subsets had larger estimated richness than memory subsets had.

The assay was immunoSEQ multiplex PCR, and TCRdb's table has in-frame clones only and misses some. The profile shows approximately 2,200,000 clones, just over 90% of them singletons. There are 15 residues in the CDR3. The V gene's germline CDR1 is ENHRY and CDR2 SYGVKD. With 6 bases clipped from V and 6 bases from J, the junction kept 11 bases outside the gene matches. CD45RO-negative, CCR7-positively selected cells formed the naive CD8 fraction, excluding terminally differentiated effector memory CD45RA+ cells. As concerns this clone: Antigen specificity is unknown.

Sequenced input: naive CD8+ T cells from PBMCs. This clonotype was obtained from a man aged 18 to 29 in good health. Some clones in this sample may be carry-over from other donors' samples. The rearrangement uses TRBV10-3 and TRBJ2-4, with 7 bases identical to TRBD1. The DNA of the CDR3 is TGTGCCATCAGCGACGAGGGGACAGCTGGAAACATTCAGTACTTC. Its translation is CAISDEGTAGNIQYF.